This T cell receptor (beta chain) is drawn from a study of OX40 agonist ivuxolimab in advanced cancers. Study observations and caveats: Expanded clones were, on average, more numerous among CD8+ T cells than CD4+.

Germline loops: CDR1 SNHLY, CDR2 FYNNEI. This CDR3 is 13 amino acids long. Trimming shortened V by 8 bases and J by 2 bases, and 12 bases separated the two germline ends. On this clone: The target antigen is unknown.

Sequencing was performed with immunoSEQ multiplex PCR; in TCRdb, only in-frame clones are kept and a portion is missing. The sample has around 15,000 clones; 80% are singletons. The origin of this receptor is an adult with an advanced solid tumor such as melanoma, head and neck, liver or kidney cancer. V is TRBV2 and J is TRBJ2-5; the D is unclear. This material consisted of CD4+ or CD8+ T cells sorted from blood, taken in a trial of the OX40 agonist ivuxolimab. The chain's CDR3 is CASPKISQETQYF. The CDR3, as DNA: TGTGCCAGCCCAAAAATTAGTCAAGAGACCCAGTACTTC.